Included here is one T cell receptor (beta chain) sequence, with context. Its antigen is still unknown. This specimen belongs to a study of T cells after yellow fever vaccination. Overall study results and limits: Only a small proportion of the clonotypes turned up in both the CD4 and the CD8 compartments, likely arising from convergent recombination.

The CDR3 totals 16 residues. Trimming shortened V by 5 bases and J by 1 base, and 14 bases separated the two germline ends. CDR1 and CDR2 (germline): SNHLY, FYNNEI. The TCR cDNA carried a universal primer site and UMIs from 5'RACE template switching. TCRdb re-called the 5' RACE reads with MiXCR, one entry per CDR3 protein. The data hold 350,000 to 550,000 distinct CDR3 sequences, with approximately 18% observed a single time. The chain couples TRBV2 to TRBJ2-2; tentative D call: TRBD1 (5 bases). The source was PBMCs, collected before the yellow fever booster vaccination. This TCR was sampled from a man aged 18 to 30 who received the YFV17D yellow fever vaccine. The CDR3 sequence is CASSIQGAGNTGELFF. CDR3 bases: TGTGCCAGCAGTATTCAAGGGGCCGGGAACACCGGGGAGCTGTTTTTT.